This T cell receptor (beta chain) emerged from a study of blood T cell repertoires in COVID-19. Study information: Nucleic acid was either cDNA or gDNA, and it came from T cells, B-cell-depleted T cells, or PBMCs.

CDR3 length: 16 amino acids. Trimming removed 1 base from V and 0 bases from J; junction bases left unmatched: 5. CDR1 and CDR2 (germline): LGHNA, YSLEER. Per the original data handling: Amplifying reference gene primers gave estimates of nucleated cell counts. The protocol was immunoSEQ multiplex PCR, while the TCRdb copy is restricted to in-frame clones and leaves out a portion. V, J and clone size reflect that table, while D and trimming were determined from the DNA. Among roughly 66,000 clones, approximately 80% were seen once, and the ten largest hold about 6.9%. The specimen was peripheral blood. The clonotype originates from a man between 60 and 70 years old with acute or convalescent COVID-19. V gene TRBV4-3 combines with J gene TRBJ1-1, with 7 nucleotides matching TRBD1. Here the CDR3 DNA reads TGCGCCAGCAGCCAAGGACCGGGACAGATGAACACTGAAGCTTTCTTT. This encodes CASSQGPGQMNTEAFF.